This T cell receptor beta chain was captured by sequencing in a study of T cell responses to AZD1222 COVID-19 vaccine. General study findings and limits: Scientists sampled the repertoires only once the peak T cell response had passed. Baseline serology detected seropositivity in only a handful of AZD1222 recipients. Compared with day 0, the breadth and depth of the Spike-specific TCR repertoire rose significantly after two doses of AZD1222.

With regard to this clone: The antigen remains undetermined. The junction departs from germline at one end; a sequencing error may be responsible.

Germline V gene data show CDR1 as MDHEN and CDR2 as SYDVKM. CDR3 length equals 13 residues. Using immunoSEQ multiplex PCR, the repertoire was profiled, and TCRdb retains in-frame clones only, with some absent. Among more than 95,000 clones listed, roughly 90% were seen once. The sequence derives from an adult in good health. The J gene is TRBJ1-3, the V gene TRBV28; D ambiguous. This specimen consisted of peripheral blood, obtained on day 0 of AZD1222 vaccination. The CDR3 DNA follows: TGTGCCAGCAAACCGGGCGCTGGGAACACCATATATTTT. It specifies CASKPGAGNTIYF. Full variable domain (missing parts from reference TRBV28 and TRBJ1-3): DVKVTQSSRYLVKRTGEKVFLECVQDMDHENMFWYRQDPGLGLRLIYFSYDVKMKEKGDIPEGYSVSREKKERFSLILESASTNQTSMYLCASKPGAGNTIYFGEGSWLTVV.